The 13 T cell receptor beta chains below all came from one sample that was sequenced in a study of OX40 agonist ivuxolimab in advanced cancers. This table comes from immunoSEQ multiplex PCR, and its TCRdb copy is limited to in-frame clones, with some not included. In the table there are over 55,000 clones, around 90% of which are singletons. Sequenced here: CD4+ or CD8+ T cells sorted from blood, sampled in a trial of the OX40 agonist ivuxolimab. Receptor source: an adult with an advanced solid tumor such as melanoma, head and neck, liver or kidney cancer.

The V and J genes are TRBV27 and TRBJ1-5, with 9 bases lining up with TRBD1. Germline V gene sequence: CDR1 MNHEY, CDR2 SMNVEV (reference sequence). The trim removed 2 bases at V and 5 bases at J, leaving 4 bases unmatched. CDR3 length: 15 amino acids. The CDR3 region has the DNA TGTGCCAGCAGTTTACGGGGACAGGGCGATCAGCCCCAGCATTTT. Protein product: CASSLRGQGDQPQHF.

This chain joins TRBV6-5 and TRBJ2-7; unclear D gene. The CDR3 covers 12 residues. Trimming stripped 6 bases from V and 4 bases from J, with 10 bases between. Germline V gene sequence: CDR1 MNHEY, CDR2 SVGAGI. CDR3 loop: CASRPLGYEQYF. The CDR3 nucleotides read TGTGCCAGCAGACCTCTGGGGTACGAGCAGTACTTC.

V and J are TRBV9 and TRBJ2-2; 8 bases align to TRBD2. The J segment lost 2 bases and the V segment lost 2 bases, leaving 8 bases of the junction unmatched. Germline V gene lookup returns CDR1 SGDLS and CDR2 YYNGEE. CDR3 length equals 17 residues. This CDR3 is CASSVQSAGGNTGELFF. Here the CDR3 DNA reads TGTGCCAGCAGCGTCCAGTCGGCGGGAGGTAACACCGGGGAGCTGTTTTTT.

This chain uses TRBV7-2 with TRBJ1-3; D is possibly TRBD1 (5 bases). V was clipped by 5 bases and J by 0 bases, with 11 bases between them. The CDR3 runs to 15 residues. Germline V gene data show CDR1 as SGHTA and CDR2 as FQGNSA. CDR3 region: CASSVQANSGNTIYF. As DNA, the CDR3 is TGTGCCAGCAGCGTACAGGCAAACTCTGGAAACACCATATATTTT. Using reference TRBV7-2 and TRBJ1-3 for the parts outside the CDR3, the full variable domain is GAGVSQSPSNKVTEKGKDVELRCDPISGHTALYWYRQSLGQGLEFLIYFQGNSAPDKSGLPSDRFSAERTGGSVSTLTIQRTQQEDSAVYLCASSVQANSGNTIYFGEGSWLTVV.

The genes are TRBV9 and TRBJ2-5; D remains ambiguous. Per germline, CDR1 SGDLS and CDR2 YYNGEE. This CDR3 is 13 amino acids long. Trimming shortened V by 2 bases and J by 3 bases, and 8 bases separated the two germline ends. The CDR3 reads CASSVRNEETQYF. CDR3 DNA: TGTGCCAGCAGCGTTAGAAATGAAGAGACCCAGTACTTC.

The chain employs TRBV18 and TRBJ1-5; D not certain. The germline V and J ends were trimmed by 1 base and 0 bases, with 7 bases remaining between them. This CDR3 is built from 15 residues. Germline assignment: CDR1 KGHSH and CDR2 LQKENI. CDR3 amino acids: CASSPLANSNQPQHF. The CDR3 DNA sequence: TGTGCCAGCTCACCACTCGCCAATAGCAATCAGCCCCAGCATTTT.

CDR3 nucleotide sequence: TGTGCCAGCAGCTTCATGACAGGCGAAACTAATGAAAAACTGTTTTTT. It encodes CASSFMTGETNEKLFF. The chain joins TRBV7-6 to TRBJ1-4; D may be TRBD1 (6 bases). The CDR3 has 16 amino acids. Germline V gives CDR1 SGHVS, CDR2 FNYEAQ. Trimming removed 3 bases at V and 1 base at J, with 12 bases between.

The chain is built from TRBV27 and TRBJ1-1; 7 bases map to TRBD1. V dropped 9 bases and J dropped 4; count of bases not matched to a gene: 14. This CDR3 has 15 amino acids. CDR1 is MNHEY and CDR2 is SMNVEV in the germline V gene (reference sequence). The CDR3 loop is CASCIRGAVGTEAFF. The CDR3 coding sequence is TGTGCCAGTTGCATCAGGGGGGCAGTCGGCACTGAAGCTTTCTTT.

CDR3 amino acids: CASSQGEGSPLHF. CDR3 sequence (DNA): TGTGCCAGCAGCCAGGGGGAGGGTTCACCCCTCCACTTT. The J gene is TRBJ1-6, the V gene TRBV6-1, with 7 positions matching TRBD1. Germline assignment: CDR1 MNHNS and CDR2 SASEGT. CDR3 size: 13 residues. The V and J ends lost 6 bases and 9 bases, in that order; junction bases with no gene match: 5.

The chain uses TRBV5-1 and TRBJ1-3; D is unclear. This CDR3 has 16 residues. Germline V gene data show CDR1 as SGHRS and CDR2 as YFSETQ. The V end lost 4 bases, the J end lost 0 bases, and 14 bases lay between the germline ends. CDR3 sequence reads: CASSAGRWTSGNTIYF. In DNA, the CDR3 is TGCGCCAGCAGCGCCGGGAGGTGGACCTCTGGAAACACCATATATTTT.

The CDR3 DNA is TGTGCCAGCAGAAGGGAAGCTGGTCCAGATTTCTCCTACAATGAGCAGCTCTTC. Translating it yields CASRREAGPDFSYNEQLF. The chain combines TRBV21-1 with TRBJ2-1. TRBV21-1 is a recognized pseudogene. There are 18 residues in the CDR3.

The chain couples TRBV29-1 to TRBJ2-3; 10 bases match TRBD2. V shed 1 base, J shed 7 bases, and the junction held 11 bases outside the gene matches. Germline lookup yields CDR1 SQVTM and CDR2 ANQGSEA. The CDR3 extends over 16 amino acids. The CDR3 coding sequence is TGCAGCGTTGAAGGTAGCGGGGGGCGATTCCTTAATACGCAGTATTTT. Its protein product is CSVEGSGGRFLNTQYF.

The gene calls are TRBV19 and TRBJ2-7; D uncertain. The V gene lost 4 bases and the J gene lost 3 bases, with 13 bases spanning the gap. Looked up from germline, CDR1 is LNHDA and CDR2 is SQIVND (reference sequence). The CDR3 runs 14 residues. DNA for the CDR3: TGTGCCAGTAGTACGATCGGCGAGGTCTACGAGCAGTACTTC. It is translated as CASSTIGEVYEQYF.